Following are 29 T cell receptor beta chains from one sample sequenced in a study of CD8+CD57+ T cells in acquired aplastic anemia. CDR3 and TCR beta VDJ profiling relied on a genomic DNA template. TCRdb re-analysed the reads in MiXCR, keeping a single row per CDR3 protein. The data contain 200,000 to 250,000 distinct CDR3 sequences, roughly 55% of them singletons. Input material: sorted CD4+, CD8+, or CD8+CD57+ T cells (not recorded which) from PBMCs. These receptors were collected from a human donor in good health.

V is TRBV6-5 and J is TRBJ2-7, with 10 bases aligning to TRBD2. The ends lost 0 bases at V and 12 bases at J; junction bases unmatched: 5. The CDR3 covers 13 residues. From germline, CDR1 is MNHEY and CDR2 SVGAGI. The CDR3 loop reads CASSYSPSGSRYF. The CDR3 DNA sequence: TGTGCCAGCAGTTACTCGCCTAGCGGGAGTAGGTACTTC.

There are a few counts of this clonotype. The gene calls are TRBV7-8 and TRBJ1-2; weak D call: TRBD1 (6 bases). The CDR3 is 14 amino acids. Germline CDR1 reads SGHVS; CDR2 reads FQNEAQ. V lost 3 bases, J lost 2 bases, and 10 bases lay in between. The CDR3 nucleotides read TGTGCCAGCAGCTTCAGGGGAGAAAACTATGGCTACACCTTC. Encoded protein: CASSFRGENYGYTF.

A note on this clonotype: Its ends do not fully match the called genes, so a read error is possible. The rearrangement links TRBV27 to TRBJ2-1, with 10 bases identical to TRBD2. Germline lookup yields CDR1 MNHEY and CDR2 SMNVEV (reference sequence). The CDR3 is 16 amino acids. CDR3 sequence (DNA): TGTGCCAGCTGTTTATTGCTAGCGGGAGTCTACAATGAGCAGTTCTTC. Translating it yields CASCLLLAGVYNEQFF.

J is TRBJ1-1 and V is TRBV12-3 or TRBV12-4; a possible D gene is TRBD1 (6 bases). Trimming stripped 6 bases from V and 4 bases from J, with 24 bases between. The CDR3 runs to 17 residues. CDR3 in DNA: TGTGCCAGCAGCCCGGACAGTGGCGTTCTAGACGGCACTGAAGCTTTCTTT. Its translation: CASSPDSGVLDGTEAFF.

CDR3 nucleotides: TGTGCCAGTAGTATATGGGGAGGGCAGCCCCAGCATTTT. The encoded protein is CASSIWGGQPQHF. The J gene is TRBJ1-5, the V gene TRBV19; D not certain. V lost 2 bases to trimming and J lost 7 bases, with 9 bases between them. This CDR3 region has 13 residues. Per germline, CDR1 LNHDA and CDR2 SQIVND (reference sequence).

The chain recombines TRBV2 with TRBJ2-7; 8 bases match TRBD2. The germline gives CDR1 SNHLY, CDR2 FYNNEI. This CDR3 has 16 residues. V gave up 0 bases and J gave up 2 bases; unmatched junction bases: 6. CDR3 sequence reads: CASSEAQASGPYEQYF. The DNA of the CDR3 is TGTGCCAGCAGTGAAGCGCAAGCTAGCGGGCCCTACGAGCAGTACTTC.

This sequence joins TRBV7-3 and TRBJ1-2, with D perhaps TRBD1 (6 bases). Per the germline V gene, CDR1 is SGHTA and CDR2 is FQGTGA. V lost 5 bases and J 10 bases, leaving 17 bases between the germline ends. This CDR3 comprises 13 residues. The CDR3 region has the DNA TGTGCCAGCAGCCCCTTGGGGGGACAACACTACACCTTC. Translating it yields CASSPLGGQHYTF. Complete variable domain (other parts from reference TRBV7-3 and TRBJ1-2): GAGVSQTPSNKVTEKGKYVELRCDPISGHTALYWYRQSLGQGPEFLIYFQGTGAADDSGLPNDRFFAVRPEGSVSTLKIQRTERGDSAVYLCASSPLGGQHYTFGSGTRLTVV.

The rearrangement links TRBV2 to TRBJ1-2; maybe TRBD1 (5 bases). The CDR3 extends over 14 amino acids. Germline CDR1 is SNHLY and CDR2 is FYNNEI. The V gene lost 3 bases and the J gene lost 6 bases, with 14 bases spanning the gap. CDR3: CASSDSTGLNGYTF. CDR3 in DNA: TGTGCCAGCAGTGATAGTACAGGCTTAAATGGCTACACCTTC.

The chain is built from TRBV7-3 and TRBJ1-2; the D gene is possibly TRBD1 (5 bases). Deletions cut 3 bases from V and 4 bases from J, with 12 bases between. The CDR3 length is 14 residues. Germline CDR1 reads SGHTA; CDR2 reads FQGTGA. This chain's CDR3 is CASSFGGSIYGYTF. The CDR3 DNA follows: TGTGCCAGCAGCTTTGGGGGGAGTATCTATGGCTACACCTTC.

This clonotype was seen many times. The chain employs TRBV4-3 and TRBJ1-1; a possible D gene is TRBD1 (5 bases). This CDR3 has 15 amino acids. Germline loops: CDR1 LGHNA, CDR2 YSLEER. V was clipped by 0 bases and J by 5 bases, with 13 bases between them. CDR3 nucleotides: TGCGCCAGCAGCCAAGATCAGGGCGCGGGAACTGAAGCTTTCTTT. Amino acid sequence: CASSQDQGAGTEAFF.

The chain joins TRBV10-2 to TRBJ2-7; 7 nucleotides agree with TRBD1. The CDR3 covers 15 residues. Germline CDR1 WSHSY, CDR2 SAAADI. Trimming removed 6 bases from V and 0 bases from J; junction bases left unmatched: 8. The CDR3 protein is CASSPLDRNSYEQYF. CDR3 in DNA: TGCGCCAGCAGCCCCCTGGACAGGAACTCCTACGAGCAGTACTTC.

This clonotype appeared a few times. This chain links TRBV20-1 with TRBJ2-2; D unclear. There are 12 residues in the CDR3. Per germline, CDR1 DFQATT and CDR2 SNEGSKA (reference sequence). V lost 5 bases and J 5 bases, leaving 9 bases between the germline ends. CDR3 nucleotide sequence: TGCAGTGCTGACGACGGAACCGGGGAGCTGTTTTTT. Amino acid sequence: CSADDGTGELFF.

CDR3 in amino acids: CASSKGRQKESGYTF. CDR3 DNA sequence: TGTGCCAGCAGCAAAGGACGACAGAAAGAGAGTGGCTACACCTTC. The V call is TRBV5-4, the J call TRBJ1-2, with a weak D call TRBD1 (5 bases). The CDR3 runs to 15 residues. V lost 4 bases and J lost 7, with 20 bases in between. CDR1 is SGHNT and CDR2 is YYREEE in the germline V gene (reference sequence).

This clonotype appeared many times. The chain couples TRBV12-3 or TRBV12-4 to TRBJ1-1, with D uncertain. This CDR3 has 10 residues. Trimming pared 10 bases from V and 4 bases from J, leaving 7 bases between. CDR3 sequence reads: CAIWGTEAFF. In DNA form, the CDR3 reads TGTGCCATCTGGGGCACTGAAGCTTTCTTT.

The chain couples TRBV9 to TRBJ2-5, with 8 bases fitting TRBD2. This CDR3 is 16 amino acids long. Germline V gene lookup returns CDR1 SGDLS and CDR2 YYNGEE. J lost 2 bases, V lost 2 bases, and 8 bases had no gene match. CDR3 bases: TGTGCCAGCAGCGTTGCGGTAGCGGGGACGCAAGAGACCCAGTACTTC. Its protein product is CASSVAVAGTQETQYF.

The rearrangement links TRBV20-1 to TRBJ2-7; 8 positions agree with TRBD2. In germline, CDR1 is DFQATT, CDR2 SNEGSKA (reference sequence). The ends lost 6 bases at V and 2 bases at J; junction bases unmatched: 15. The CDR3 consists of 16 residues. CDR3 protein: CSAPSLGTREAYEQYF. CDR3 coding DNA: TGCAGTGCCCCCTCTTTGGGGACTAGGGAAGCCTACGAGCAGTACTTC.

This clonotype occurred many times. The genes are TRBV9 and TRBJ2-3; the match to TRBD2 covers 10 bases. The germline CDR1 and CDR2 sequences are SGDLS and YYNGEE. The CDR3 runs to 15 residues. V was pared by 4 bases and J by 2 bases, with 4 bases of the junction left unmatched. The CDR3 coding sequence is TGTGCCAGCAGCCCAGCGGGAGGGGTCACAGATACGCAGTATTTT. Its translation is CASSPAGGVTDTQYF.

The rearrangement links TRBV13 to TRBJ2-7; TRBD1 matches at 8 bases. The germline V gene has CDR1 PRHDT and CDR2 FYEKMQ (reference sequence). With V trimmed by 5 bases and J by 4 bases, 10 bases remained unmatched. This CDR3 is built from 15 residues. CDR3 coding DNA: TGTGCCAGCAGCACCGGCGGACAGGGTGAATACGAGCAGTACTTC. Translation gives CASSTGGQGEYEQYF.

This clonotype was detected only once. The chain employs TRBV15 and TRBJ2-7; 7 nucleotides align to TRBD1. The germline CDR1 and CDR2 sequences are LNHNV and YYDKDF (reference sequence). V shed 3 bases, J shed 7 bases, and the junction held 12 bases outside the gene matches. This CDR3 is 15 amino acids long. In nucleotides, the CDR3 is TGTGCCACCAGCAGCCCAATGACAGGGACGGGTGAGCAGTACTTC. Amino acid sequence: CATSSPMTGTGEQYF. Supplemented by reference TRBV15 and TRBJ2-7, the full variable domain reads DAMVIQNPRYQVTQFGKPVTLSCSQTLNHNVMYWYQQKSSQAPKLLFHYYDKDFNNEADTPDNFQSRRPNTSFCFLDIRSPGLGDTAMYLCATSSPMTGTGEQYFGPGTRLTVT.

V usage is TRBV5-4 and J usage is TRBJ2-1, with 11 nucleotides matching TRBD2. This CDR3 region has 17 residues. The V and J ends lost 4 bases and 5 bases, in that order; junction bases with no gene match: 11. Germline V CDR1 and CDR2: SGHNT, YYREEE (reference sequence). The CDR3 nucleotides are TGTGCCAGCAGCGTTCTAGCGGGAGGAGCCGAAAACAATGAGCAGTTCTTC. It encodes CASSVLAGGAENNEQFF.

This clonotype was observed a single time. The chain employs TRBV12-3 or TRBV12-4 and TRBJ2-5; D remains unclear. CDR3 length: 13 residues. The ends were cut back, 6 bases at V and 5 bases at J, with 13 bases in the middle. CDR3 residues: CASRIGLAETQYF. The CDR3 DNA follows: TGTGCCAGCAGGATAGGGTTGGCGGAGACCCAGTACTTC.

In DNA form, the CDR3 reads TGCAGTGAGCCGGGACAAACCACAGATACGCAGTATTTT. Translation gives CSEPGQTTDTQYF. This chain links TRBV20-1 with TRBJ2-3, with D tentatively TRBD1 (6 bases). V was cut by 7 bases and J by 2 bases, with 13 bases left in between. This CDR3 contains 13 residues. Germline CDR1 reads DFQATT; CDR2 reads SNEGSKA (reference sequence).

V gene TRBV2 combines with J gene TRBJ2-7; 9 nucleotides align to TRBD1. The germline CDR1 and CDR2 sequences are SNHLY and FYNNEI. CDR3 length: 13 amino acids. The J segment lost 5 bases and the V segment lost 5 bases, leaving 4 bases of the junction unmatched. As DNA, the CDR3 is TGTGCCAGCAGTAAGGACAGGGGCCACGAGCAGTACTTC. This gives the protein CASSKDRGHEQYF.

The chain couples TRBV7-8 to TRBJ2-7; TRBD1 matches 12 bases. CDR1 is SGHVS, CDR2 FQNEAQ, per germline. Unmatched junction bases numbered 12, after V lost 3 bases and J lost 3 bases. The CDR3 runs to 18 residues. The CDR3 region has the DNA TGTGCCAGCAGCTTTTCAGCCCGGGACAGGGGGCGTAACTACGAGCAGTACTTC. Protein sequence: CASSFSARDRGRNYEQYF.

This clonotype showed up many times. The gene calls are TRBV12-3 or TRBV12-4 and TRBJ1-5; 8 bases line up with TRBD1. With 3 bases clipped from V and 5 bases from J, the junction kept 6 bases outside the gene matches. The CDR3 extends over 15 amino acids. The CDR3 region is CASSLAGGPDQPQHF. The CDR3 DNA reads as TGTGCCAGCAGTTTGGCAGGGGGCCCGGATCAGCCCCAGCATTTT.

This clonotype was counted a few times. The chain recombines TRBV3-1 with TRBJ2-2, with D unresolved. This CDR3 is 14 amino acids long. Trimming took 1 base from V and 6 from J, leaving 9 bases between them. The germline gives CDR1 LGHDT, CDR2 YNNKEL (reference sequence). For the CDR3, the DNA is TGTGCCAGCAGCCAAGTAAAATCGGCCGGGGAGCTGTTTTTT. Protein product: CASSQVKSAGELFF.

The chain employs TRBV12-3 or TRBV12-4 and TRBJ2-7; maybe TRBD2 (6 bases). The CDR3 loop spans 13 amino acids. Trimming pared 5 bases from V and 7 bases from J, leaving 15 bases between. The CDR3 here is CASSPGLSGEQYF. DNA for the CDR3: TGTGCCAGCAGTCCGGGACTGTCTGGGGAGCAGTACTTC.

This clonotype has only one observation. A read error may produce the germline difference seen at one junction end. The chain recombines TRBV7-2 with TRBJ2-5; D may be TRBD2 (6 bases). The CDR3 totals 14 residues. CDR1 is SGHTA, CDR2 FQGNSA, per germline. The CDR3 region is CAGSPRTIQETQYF. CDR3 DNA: TGTGCCGGCAGCCCGAGGACTATCCAAGAGACCCAGTACTTC.

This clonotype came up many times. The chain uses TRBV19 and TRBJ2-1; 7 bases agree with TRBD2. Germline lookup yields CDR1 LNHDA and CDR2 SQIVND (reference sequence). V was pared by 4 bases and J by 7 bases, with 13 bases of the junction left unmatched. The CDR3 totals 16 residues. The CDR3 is CASSTPGGTGSNEQFF. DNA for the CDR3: TGTGCCAGTAGTACCCCCGGGGGGACGGGGAGTAATGAGCAGTTCTTC.